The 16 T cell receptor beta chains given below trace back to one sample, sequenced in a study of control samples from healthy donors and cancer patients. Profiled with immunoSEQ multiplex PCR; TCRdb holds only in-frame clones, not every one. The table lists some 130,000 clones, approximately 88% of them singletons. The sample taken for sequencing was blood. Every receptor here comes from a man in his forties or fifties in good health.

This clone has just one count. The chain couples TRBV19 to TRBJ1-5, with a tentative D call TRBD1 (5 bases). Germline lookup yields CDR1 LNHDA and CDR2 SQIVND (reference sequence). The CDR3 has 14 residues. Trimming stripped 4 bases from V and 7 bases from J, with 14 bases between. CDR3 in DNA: TGTGCCAGTAGTAGCAGGACACCAAACCAGCCCCAGCATTTT. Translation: CASSSRTPNQPQHF. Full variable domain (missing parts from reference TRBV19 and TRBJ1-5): DGGITQSPKYLFRKEGQNVTLSCEQNLNHDAMYWYRQDPGQGLRLIYYSQIVNDFQKGDIAEGYSVSREKKESFPLTVTSAQKNPTAFYLCASSSRTPNQPQHFGDGTRLSIL.

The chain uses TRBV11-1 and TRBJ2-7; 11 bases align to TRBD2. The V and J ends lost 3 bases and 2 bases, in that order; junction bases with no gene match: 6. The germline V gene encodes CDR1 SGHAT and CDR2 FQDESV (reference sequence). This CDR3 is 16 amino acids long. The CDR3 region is CASSFLAGGPTYEQYF. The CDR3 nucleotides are TGTGCCAGCAGCTTCCTAGCGGGGGGACCGACCTACGAGCAGTACTTC.

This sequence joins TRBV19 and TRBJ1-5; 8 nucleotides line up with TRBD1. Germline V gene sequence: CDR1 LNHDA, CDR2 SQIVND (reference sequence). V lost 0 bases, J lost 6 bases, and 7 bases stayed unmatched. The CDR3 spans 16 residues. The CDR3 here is CASSIEGPDRAQPQHF. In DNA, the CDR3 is TGTGCCAGTAGTATAGAGGGTCCGGACAGGGCTCAGCCCCAGCATTTT.

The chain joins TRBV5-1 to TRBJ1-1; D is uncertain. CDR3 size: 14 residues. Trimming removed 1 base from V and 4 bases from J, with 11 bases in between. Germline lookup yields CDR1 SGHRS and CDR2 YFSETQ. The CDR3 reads CASSLFFLGTEAFF. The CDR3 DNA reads TGCGCCAGCAGCTTGTTCTTCCTGGGCACTGAAGCTTTCTTT.

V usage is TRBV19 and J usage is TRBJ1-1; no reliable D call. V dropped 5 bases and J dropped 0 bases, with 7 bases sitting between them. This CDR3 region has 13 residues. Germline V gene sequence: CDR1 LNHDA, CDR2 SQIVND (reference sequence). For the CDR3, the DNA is TGTGCCAGTAGTCCGATTATGAACACTGAAGCTTTCTTT. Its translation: CASSPIMNTEAFF.

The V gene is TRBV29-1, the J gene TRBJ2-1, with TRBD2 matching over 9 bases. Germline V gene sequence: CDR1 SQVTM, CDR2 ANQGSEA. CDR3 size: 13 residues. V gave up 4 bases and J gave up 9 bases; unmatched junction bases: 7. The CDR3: CSVGRGGLGEQFF. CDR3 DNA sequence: TGCAGCGTTGGGCGGGGGGGCTTAGGTGAGCAGTTCTTC.

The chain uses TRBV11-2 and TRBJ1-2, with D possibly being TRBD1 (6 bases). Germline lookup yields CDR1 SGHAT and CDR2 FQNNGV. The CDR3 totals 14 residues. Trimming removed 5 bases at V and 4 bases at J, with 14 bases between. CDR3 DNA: TGTGCCAGCAGCGGAAACCAGGGGAGCTATGGCTACACCTTC. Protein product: CASSGNQGSYGYTF.

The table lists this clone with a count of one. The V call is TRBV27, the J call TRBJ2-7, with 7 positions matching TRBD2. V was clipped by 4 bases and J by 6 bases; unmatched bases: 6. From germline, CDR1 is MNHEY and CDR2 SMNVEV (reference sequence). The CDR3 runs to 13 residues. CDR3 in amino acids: CASSSTSLREQYF. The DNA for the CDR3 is TGTGCCAGCAGTTCGACTAGCCTCCGCGAGCAGTACTTC.

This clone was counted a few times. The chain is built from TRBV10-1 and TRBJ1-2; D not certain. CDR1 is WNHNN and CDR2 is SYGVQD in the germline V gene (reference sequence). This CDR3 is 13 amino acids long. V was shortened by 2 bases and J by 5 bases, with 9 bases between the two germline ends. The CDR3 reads CASSEKRYYGYTF. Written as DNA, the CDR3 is TGCGCCAGCAGTGAGAAGCGCTATTATGGCTACACCTTC.

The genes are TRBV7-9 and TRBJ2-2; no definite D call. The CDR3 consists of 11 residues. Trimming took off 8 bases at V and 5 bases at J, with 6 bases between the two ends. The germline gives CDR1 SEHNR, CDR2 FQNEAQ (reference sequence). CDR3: CASEWTGELFF. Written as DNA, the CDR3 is TGTGCCAGCGAGTGGACCGGGGAGCTGTTTTTT.

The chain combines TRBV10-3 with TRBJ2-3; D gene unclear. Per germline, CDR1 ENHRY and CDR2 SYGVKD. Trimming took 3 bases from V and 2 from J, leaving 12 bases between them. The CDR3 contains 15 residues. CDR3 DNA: TGTGCCATCAGTGATAATCCCCCTTCCACAGATACGCAGTATTTT. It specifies CAISDNPPSTDTQYF.

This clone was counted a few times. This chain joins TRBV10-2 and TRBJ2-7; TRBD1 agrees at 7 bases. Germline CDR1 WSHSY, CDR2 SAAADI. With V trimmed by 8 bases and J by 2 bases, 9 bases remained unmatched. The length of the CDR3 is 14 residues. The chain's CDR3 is CASQRGQSTYEQYF. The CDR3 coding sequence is TGCGCCAGCCAACGGGGACAGTCCACCTACGAGCAGTACTTC.

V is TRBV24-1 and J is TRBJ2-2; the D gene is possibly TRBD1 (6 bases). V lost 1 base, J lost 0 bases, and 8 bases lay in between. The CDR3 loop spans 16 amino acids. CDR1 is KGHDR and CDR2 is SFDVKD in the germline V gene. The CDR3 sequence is CATSDFTGSNTGELFF. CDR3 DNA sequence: TGTGCCACCAGTGATTTTACAGGGTCGAACACCGGGGAGCTGTTTTTT.

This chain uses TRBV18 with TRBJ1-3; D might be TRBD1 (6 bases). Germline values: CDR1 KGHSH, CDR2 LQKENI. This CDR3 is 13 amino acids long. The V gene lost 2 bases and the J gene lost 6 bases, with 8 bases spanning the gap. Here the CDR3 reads CASSPAGVNTIYF. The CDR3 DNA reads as TGTGCCAGCTCACCAGCAGGGGTAAACACCATATATTTT.

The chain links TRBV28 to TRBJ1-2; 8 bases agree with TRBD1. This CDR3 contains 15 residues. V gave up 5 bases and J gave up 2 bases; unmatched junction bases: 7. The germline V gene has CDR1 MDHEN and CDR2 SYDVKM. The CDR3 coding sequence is TGTGCCAGCAGTATACACCCAGGGGGCAACTATGGCTACACCTTC. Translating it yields CASSIHPGGNYGYTF.

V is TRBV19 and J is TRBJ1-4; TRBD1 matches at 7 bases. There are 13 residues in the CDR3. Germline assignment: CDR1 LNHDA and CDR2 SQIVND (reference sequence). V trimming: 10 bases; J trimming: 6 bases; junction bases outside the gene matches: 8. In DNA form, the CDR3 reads TGTGCCACCCGACAGGGAGGGGATGAAAAACTGTTTTTT. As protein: CATRQGGDEKLFF.